These T cell receptor beta chains were read from a single sample in a study of human T cells and chemical hapten exposure. One entry per CDR3 protein, called by TCRdb with MiXCR from the RACE reads. This sample has some 120,000 distinct CDR3 sequences, with about 12% found just once. The starting material was whole blood, obtained in connection with sensitization to the hapten diphenylcyclopropenone (DPC). All receptors come from a woman between 45 and 60 years old with alopecia areata. Some clones in this sample may be carry-over from other donors' samples. Both conserved end residues are part of each CDR3. The D gene is left open where the match is weak. Size values are once, few and many counts, or a class for expanded clones, and some rows have none.

cdr3_length: 13; v_call: TRBV28; d_call: .; clone_size: .; j_call: TRBJ2-5; cdr3_nt: TGTGCCAGCCGTCGAGGGATCCAAGAGACCCAGTACTTC; cdr3_aa: CASRRGIQETQYF
cdr3_length: 15; v_call: TRBV4-1; d_call: .; clone_size: .; j_call: TRBJ2-1; cdr3_nt: TGCGCCAGCAGCCAAGACAGGGATTCCTACAATGAGCAGTTCTTC; cdr3_aa: CASSQDRDSYNEQFF
cdr3_length: 19; v_call: TRBV6-6; d_call: TRBD1; clone_size: few; j_call: TRBJ2-2; cdr3_nt: TGTGCCAGCAGTTTAGTGGGCCCCGGGACAGGGGGATTTGGCGGGGAGCTGTTTTTT; cdr3_aa: CASSLVGPGTGGFGGELFF
cdr3_length: 12; v_call: TRBV2; d_call: .; clone_size: many; j_call: TRBJ1-2; cdr3_nt: TGTGCCAGCAGTGTACCGCCTTATGGCTACACCTTC; cdr3_aa: CASSVPPYGYTF
cdr3_length: 15; v_call: TRBV6-5; d_call: .; clone_size: many; j_call: TRBJ1-1; cdr3_nt: TGTGCCAGCAGTTACCGTCCCGCGGGGAACACTGAAGCTTTCTTT; cdr3_aa: CASSYRPAGNTEAFF
cdr3_length: 18; v_call: TRBV28; d_call: TRBD2; clone_size: .; j_call: TRBJ2-1; cdr3_nt: TGTGCCAGCAGTCCTAGAACCCTAGCGGGAGGGCCTTCCGGTGAGCAGTTCTTC; cdr3_aa: CASSPRTLAGGPSGEQFF
cdr3_length: 15; v_call: TRBV18; d_call: TRBD1; clone_size: many; j_call: TRBJ1-2; cdr3_nt: TGTGCCAGCTCACTCCCGGGACAGGGTGACTATGGCTACACCTTC; cdr3_aa: CASSLPGQGDYGYTF
cdr3_length: 18; v_call: TRBV7-2; d_call: .; clone_size: many; j_call: TRBJ2-3; cdr3_nt: TGTGCCAGCAGCTTAGTCTTTTCCAGCCAACCCTCCACAGATACGCAGTATTTT; cdr3_aa: CASSLVFSSQPSTDTQYF
cdr3_length: 16; v_call: TRBV27; d_call: .; clone_size: many; j_call: TRBJ2-4; cdr3_nt: TGTGCCAGCAGGGGAGGGACAGTACAAGCCAAAAACATTCAGTACTTC; cdr3_aa: CASRGGTVQAKNIQYF
cdr3_length: 13; v_call: TRBV5-5; d_call: .; clone_size: many; j_call: TRBJ1-1; cdr3_nt: TGTGCCAGCAGCTTGGGGGGTCCCACTGAAGCTTTCTTT; cdr3_aa: CASSLGGPTEAFF
cdr3_length: 12; v_call: TRBV15; d_call: .; clone_size: few; j_call: TRBJ2-3; cdr3_nt: TGTGCCACCAGCAGTGTCACAGATACGCAGTATTTT; cdr3_aa: CATSSVTDTQYF
cdr3_length: 13; v_call: TRBV7-6; d_call: TRBD2; clone_size: few; j_call: TRBJ2-1; cdr3_nt: TGTGCCAGCAGCTCAGGACTAGCATGGGAGCAGTTCTTC; cdr3_aa: CASSSGLAWEQFF
cdr3_length: 14; v_call: TRBV28; d_call: .; clone_size: few; j_call: TRBJ1-1; cdr3_nt: TGTGCCAGCAGTTCGCCGACGGTACGGGGTGAAGCTTTCTTT; cdr3_aa: CASSSPTVRGEAFF
cdr3_length: 14; v_call: TRBV6-2/TRBV6-3; d_call: TRBD2; clone_size: .; j_call: TRBJ2-3; cdr3_nt: TGTGCCAGTACGAAACTAGCGCACACAGATACGCAGTATTTT; cdr3_aa: CASTKLAHTDTQYF
cdr3_length: 16; v_call: TRBV6-5; d_call: .; clone_size: many; j_call: TRBJ2-1; cdr3_nt: TGTGCCAGCAGTTACTCGACTGACGGATCCTACAATGAGCAGTTCTTC; cdr3_aa: CASSYSTDGSYNEQFF
cdr3_length: 11; v_call: TRBV7-8; d_call: .; clone_size: many; j_call: TRBJ2-7; cdr3_nt: TGTGCCAGCAGCCCCAACTACGAGCAGTACTTC; cdr3_aa: CASSPNYEQYF
cdr3_length: 14; v_call: TRBV12-3/TRBV12-4; d_call: .; clone_size: many; j_call: TRBJ1-1; cdr3_nt: TGTGCCAGCAGTTTAAGGGGCCAGAACACTGAAGCTTTCTTT; cdr3_aa: CASSLRGQNTEAFF
cdr3_length: 17; v_call: TRBV11-1; d_call: .; clone_size: once; j_call: TRBJ1-5; cdr3_nt: TGTGCCAGCAGCAATCCGGACAGCTATTATAGCAATCAGCCCCAGCATTTT; cdr3_aa: CASSNPDSYYSNQPQHF
cdr3_length: 13; v_call: TRBV29-1; d_call: .; clone_size: .; j_call: TRBJ2-7; cdr3_nt: TGCAGCGTTCTAACAGGGACGGACTACGAGCAGTACTTC; cdr3_aa: CSVLTGTDYEQYF
cdr3_length: 14; v_call: TRBV20-1; d_call: .; clone_size: many; j_call: TRBJ2-5; cdr3_nt: TGCAGTGCTAGACTAGCCGGGAACCAAGAGACCCAGTACTTC; cdr3_aa: CSARLAGNQETQYF
cdr3_length: 13; v_call: TRBV25-1; d_call: TRBD1; clone_size: many; j_call: TRBJ2-4; cdr3_nt: TGTGCCAGCAGTACCCGACAGGGAAACATTCAGTACTTC; cdr3_aa: CASSTRQGNIQYF
cdr3_length: 14; v_call: TRBV12-3/TRBV12-4; d_call: .; clone_size: .; j_call: TRBJ2-1; cdr3_nt: TGTGCCAGCACTTGGGGCGGCTCCTACAATGAGCAGTTCTTC; cdr3_aa: CASTWGGSYNEQFF
cdr3_length: 13; v_call: TRBV7-6; d_call: .; clone_size: .; j_call: TRBJ2-3; cdr3_nt: TGTGCCAGCAGCTTAGCCGTGTCAGATACGCAGTATTTT; cdr3_aa: CASSLAVSDTQYF
cdr3_length: 11; v_call: TRBV27; d_call: .; clone_size: many; j_call: TRBJ2-4; cdr3_nt: TGTGCCAGCAGGGTCGGTTACATTCAGTACTTC; cdr3_aa: CASRVGYIQYF
cdr3_length: 14; v_call: TRBV27; d_call: TRBD2; clone_size: few; j_call: TRBJ2-3; cdr3_nt: TGTGCCAGCAGTCCGGGGGGGGTGACAGATACGCAGTATTTT; cdr3_aa: CASSPGGVTDTQYF
cdr3_length: 16; v_call: TRBV12-3/TRBV12-4; d_call: .; clone_size: many; j_call: TRBJ2-5; cdr3_nt: TGTGCCAGCAGCGCTCGACTAGGACGGGGGCAAGAGACCCAGTACTTC; cdr3_aa: CASSARLGRGQETQYF
cdr3_length: 17; v_call: TRBV19; d_call: TRBD1; clone_size: many; j_call: TRBJ1-3; cdr3_nt: TGTGCCAGTAGTACCCGGACAGGAAAGCTTCCTGGAAACACCATATATTTT; cdr3_aa: CASSTRTGKLPGNTIYF
cdr3_length: 15; v_call: TRBV12-3/TRBV12-4; d_call: .; clone_size: many; j_call: TRBJ2-2; cdr3_nt: TGTGCCAGCAGTTTAGGACAGGATCCCACCGGGGAGCTGTTTTTT; cdr3_aa: CASSLGQDPTGELFF
cdr3_length: 19; v_call: TRBV18; d_call: .; clone_size: few; j_call: TRBJ1-2; cdr3_nt: TGTGCCAGCTCCAGAGAACAAGGGGCAGACCTTACTCCTAACTATGGCTACACCTTC; cdr3_aa: CASSREQGADLTPNYGYTF
cdr3_length: 14; v_call: TRBV6-5; d_call: .; clone_size: few; j_call: TRBJ2-3; cdr3_nt: TGTGCCAGCAGTTACGGGCGCCAGACAGATACGCAGTATTTT; cdr3_aa: CASSYGRQTDTQYF
cdr3_length: 15; v_call: TRBV5-1; d_call: .; clone_size: .; j_call: TRBJ1-2; cdr3_nt: TGCGCCAGCAGCTTGGTAGGGGTAACTAGCTATGGCTACACCTTC; cdr3_aa: CASSLVGVTSYGYTF
cdr3_length: 18; v_call: TRBV2; d_call: TRBD2; clone_size: .; j_call: TRBJ2-6; cdr3_nt: TGTGCCAGCGGCGACGGAGCGCGGGGAGGGTCTGGGGCCAACGTCCTGACTTTC; cdr3_aa: CASGDGARGGSGANVLTF
cdr3_length: 16; v_call: TRBV28; d_call: TRBD1; clone_size: few; j_call: TRBJ1-1; cdr3_nt: TGTGCCAGCAGCCCTCAACCGGGACAGGGGGGTTCTGAAGCTTTCTTT; cdr3_aa: CASSPQPGQGGSEAFF
cdr3_length: 13; v_call: TRBV12-3/TRBV12-4; d_call: TRBD1; clone_size: many; j_call: TRBJ1-6; cdr3_nt: TGTGCCAGCAGTCGACAGGGAGGTTCACCCCTCCACTTT; cdr3_aa: CASSRQGGSPLHF
cdr3_length: 16; v_call: TRBV6-6; d_call: .; clone_size: few; j_call: TRBJ2-2; cdr3_nt: TGTGCCAGCAGGCCTACTAGTACCGGAAACACCGGGGAGCTGTTTTTT; cdr3_aa: CASRPTSTGNTGELFF
cdr3_length: 14; v_call: TRBV12-3/TRBV12-4; d_call: .; clone_size: .; j_call: TRBJ2-2; cdr3_nt: TGTGCCAGCAGCCCAGGGGCAGACACCGGGGAGCTGTTTTTT; cdr3_aa: CASSPGADTGELFF
cdr3_length: 13; v_call: TRBV6-6; d_call: .; clone_size: many; j_call: TRBJ2-6; cdr3_nt: TGTGCCAGCACAGGGTCCGGGGCCAACGTCCTGACTTTC; cdr3_aa: CASTGSGANVLTF
cdr3_length: 14; v_call: TRBV28; d_call: .; clone_size: .; j_call: TRBJ2-5; cdr3_nt: TGTGCCAGCAGTTTGGCTAACATCCAAGAGACCCAGTACTTC; cdr3_aa: CASSLANIQETQYF
cdr3_length: 14; v_call: TRBV7-2; d_call: .; clone_size: many; j_call: TRBJ2-3; cdr3_nt: TGTGCCAGCAGCCGCGCGGGTCCCGAGGATACGCAGTATTTT; cdr3_aa: CASSRAGPEDTQYF
cdr3_length: 13; v_call: TRBV3-1; d_call: .; clone_size: .; j_call: TRBJ2-7; cdr3_nt: TGTGCCAGCAGCCAAGTCGGAAGGAACGAGCAGTACTTC; cdr3_aa: CASSQVGRNEQYF
cdr3_length: 13; v_call: TRBV10-2; d_call: .; clone_size: few; j_call: TRBJ2-1; cdr3_nt: TGCGCCAGCGAGTGGGGGGGCCGTAATGAGCAGTTCTTC; cdr3_aa: CASEWGGRNEQFF
cdr3_length: 16; v_call: TRBV28; d_call: TRBD2; clone_size: .; j_call: TRBJ2-3; cdr3_nt: TGTGCCAGCAGGACCAGAACTAGCGGTAGCACAGATACGCAGTATTTT; cdr3_aa: CASRTRTSGSTDTQYF
cdr3_length: 15; v_call: TRBV11-2; d_call: .; clone_size: many; j_call: TRBJ2-1; cdr3_nt: TGTGCCAGCAGCTCTGGAATGGGGGACTACAATGAGCAGTTCTTC; cdr3_aa: CASSSGMGDYNEQFF
cdr3_length: 13; v_call: TRBV19; d_call: TRBD1; clone_size: many; j_call: TRBJ1-2; cdr3_nt: TGTGCCAGCTTAGACAGGGGCTTCTATGGCTACACCTTC; cdr3_aa: CASLDRGFYGYTF
cdr3_length: 17; v_call: TRBV6-5; d_call: .; clone_size: .; j_call: TRBJ2-1; cdr3_nt: TGTGCCAGCAGTTACTCGTACTCGGAAGGACAGCACAATGAGCAGTTCTTC; cdr3_aa: CASSYSYSEGQHNEQFF
cdr3_length: 16; v_call: TRBV7-2; d_call: TRBD1; clone_size: few; j_call: TRBJ2-4; cdr3_nt: TGTGCCAGCAGCTTAGTGGGGACAGTAGCCAAAAACATTCAGTACTTC; cdr3_aa: CASSLVGTVAKNIQYF
cdr3_length: 17; v_call: TRBV19; d_call: TRBD1; clone_size: .; j_call: TRBJ1-5; cdr3_nt: TGTGCCAGTAGTATAGGCAGGGGGCAACGGAGCAATCAGCCCCAGCATTTT; cdr3_aa: CASSIGRGQRSNQPQHF
cdr3_length: 12; v_call: TRBV5-4; d_call: .; clone_size: many; j_call: TRBJ2-5; cdr3_nt: TGTGCCAGCGGGGGGTATCAAGAGACCCAGTACTTC; cdr3_aa: CASGGYQETQYF